The 25 T cell receptor beta chains below come from one sample, sequenced in a study of siplizumab effects on memory and regulatory T cells. The method was immunoSEQ multiplex PCR; TCRdb's version includes in-frame clones alone and lacks a portion of them. Of approximately 90,000 clones in the sample, nearly 95% are singletons; the top ten hold 0.3%. Material: non-Treg CD4+ T cells sorted from blood. These receptors were obtained from a human donor in good health.

V and J are TRBV27 and TRBJ1-4; D unclear. Germline loops: CDR1 MNHEY, CDR2 SMNVEV (reference sequence). There are 15 residues in the CDR3. Trimming took 0 bases from V and 4 from J, leaving 9 bases between them. CDR3 region: CASSLSRAGNEKLFF. For the CDR3, the DNA is TGTGCCAGCAGTTTATCGCGGGCGGGTAATGAAAAACTGTTTTTT.

The chain employs TRBV5-1 and TRBJ1-2; D is perhaps TRBD1 (6 bases). Trimming cost V 0 bases and J 8 bases, with 14 bases left between them. The CDR3 is 14 amino acids. From germline, CDR1 is SGHRS and CDR2 YFSETQ. The CDR3 nucleotides are TGCGCCAGCAGCTTGGCGGCAGGGGCCCCGGGCTACACCTTC. Translated: CASSLAAGAPGYTF.

The rearrangement links TRBV5-1 to TRBJ1-5; a possible D gene is TRBD1 (5 bases). The CDR3 contains 15 residues. Germline V lookup: CDR1 SGHRS, CDR2 YFSETQ. V lost 0 bases and J lost 3, with 10 bases in between. CDR3 bases: TGCGCCAGCAGCTTGGGAGGGGCGAACAATCAGCCCCAGCATTTT. Translated: CASSLGGANNQPQHF.

The chain couples TRBV4-3 to TRBJ2-4; D is perhaps TRBD1 or TRBD2 (5 bases each). Trimming removed 1 base at V and 0 bases at J, with 7 bases between. This CDR3 is built from 15 residues. Per the germline V gene, CDR1 is LGHNA and CDR2 is YSLEER. DNA for the CDR3: TGCGCCAGCAGCCAAGCCGGGACAGCCAAAAACATTCAGTACTTC. Translation gives CASSQAGTAKNIQYF.

This CDR3 is CASSFIVGNTDTQYF. CDR3 DNA sequence: TGTGCCAGCAGCTTTATAGTAGGCAACACAGATACGCAGTATTTT. V gene TRBV5-5 combines with J gene TRBJ2-3, with D uncertain. Germline CDR1 SGHKS, CDR2 YYEKEE (reference sequence). Trimming stripped 2 bases from V and 2 bases from J, with 12 bases between. CDR3 length: 15 residues.

This clone appeared a few times. The chain recombines TRBV6-5 with TRBJ2-2; possible D gene TRBD2, 5 bases. The CDR3 runs 12 residues. Germline V gene sequence: CDR1 MNHEY, CDR2 SVGAGI. V lost 8 bases to trimming and J lost 7 bases, with 11 bases between them. The CDR3 is CASEGAFGELFF. In DNA form, the CDR3 reads TGTGCCAGCGAGGGAGCGTTCGGGGAGCTGTTTTTT.

The chain combines TRBV18 with TRBJ1-5, with D possibly TRBD1 on 5 matching bases. The CDR3 sequence is 16 residues long. CDR1 and CDR2 from the germline V gene are KGHSH and LQKENI. Trimming shortened V by 3 bases and J by 6 bases, and 18 bases separated the two germline ends. CDR3 sequence (DNA): TGTGCCAGCTCACCCCTGGGGGTTGAGGTTTCTCAGCCCCAGCATTTT. Encoded protein: CASSPLGVEVSQPQHF. The full variable domain, in which reference TRBV18 and TRBJ1-5 provide the parts outside the CDR3, is NAGVMQNPRHLVRRRGQEARLRCSPMKGHSHVYWYRQLPEEGLKFMVYLQKENIIDESGMPKERFSAEFPKEGPSILRIQQVVRGDSAAYFCASSPLGVEVSQPQHFGDGTRLSIL.

This clone has only one observation. This chain links TRBV5-1 with TRBJ2-2; 7 bases are shared with TRBD1. V shed 2 bases and J 3 bases; nucleotides not matched to a gene: 4. The CDR3 is made up of 15 amino acids. The V gene's germline CDR1 is SGHRS and CDR2 YFSETQ. In DNA form, the CDR3 reads TGCGCCAGCAGCTTAGGGGACAGATACACCGGGGAGCTGTTTTTT. It is translated as CASSLGDRYTGELFF.

This chain uses TRBV5-5 with TRBJ1-1; D uncertain. Germline CDR1 reads SGHKS; CDR2 reads YYEKEE (reference sequence). The CDR3 runs 12 residues. V lost 1 base and J lost 7, with 8 bases in between. The CDR3, as DNA: TGTGCCAGCAGCTTGTCCTCAGGTGAAGCTTTCTTT. It specifies CASSLSSGEAFF.

The CDR3 region is CASSEGGRRFNQPQHF. The CDR3 DNA reads as TGTGCCAGCAGTGAAGGGGGACGTAGGTTTAATCAGCCCCAGCATTTT. The chain is built from TRBV2 and TRBJ1-5, with D possibly matching TRBD1 (5 bases). The CDR3 is 16 residues long. The V end was cut by 1 base, the J end by 4 bases, with 14 bases between. Germline lookup yields CDR1 SNHLY and CDR2 FYNNEI.

The chain joins TRBV11-3 to TRBJ2-5; possibly TRBD1 for D (6 bases). The CDR3 spans 15 residues. V shed 7 bases and J shed 7 bases, with 22 bases lying between them. CDR1 and CDR2 from the germline V gene are SGHNT and YENEEA. CDR3 DNA: TGTGCCAGCACCGACCCTAACGACAGGTTGGGGACCCAGTACTTC. Protein sequence: CASTDPNDRLGTQYF.

CDR3 sequence (DNA): TGTGCCAGCAGTTCAACCCCTAGCGGGAGCGAGCAGTTCTTC. Its protein is CASSSTPSGSEQFF. This chain connects TRBV27 to TRBJ2-1, with TRBD2 matching 10 bases. Trimming at V came to 4 bases and at J to 10 bases, leaving 7 bases not matched to a gene. Germline V gene sequence: CDR1 MNHEY, CDR2 SMNVEV (reference sequence). CDR3 length: 14 residues.

V gene TRBV19 combines with J gene TRBJ1-6; D is uncertain. The CDR3 extends over 16 amino acids. V was cut by 5 bases and J by 9 bases, with 20 bases left in between. Looked up from germline, CDR1 is LNHDA and CDR2 is SQIVND (reference sequence). DNA for the CDR3: TGTGCCAGTAGTCCAAGGCATGGGGAACTAACTTCACCCCTCCACTTT. It translates to CASSPRHGELTSPLHF.

The count of this clone is one. The rearrangement joins TRBV7-2 to TRBJ1-4; D remains ambiguous. Germline assignment: CDR1 SGHTA and CDR2 FQGNSA. The CDR3 contains 16 residues. Trimming stripped 1 base from V and 8 bases from J, with 17 bases between. CDR3 in DNA: TGTGCCAGCAGCTTAGGGCCGGGGAGGAGTGGCGAAAAACTGTTTTTT. Translating gives CASSLGPGRSGEKLFF. Based on the CDR3 plus reference TRBV7-2 and TRBJ1-4, the full variable domain is GAGVSQSPSNKVTEKGKDVELRCDPISGHTALYWYRQSLGQGLEFLIYFQGNSAPDKSGLPSDRFSAERTGGSVSTLTIQRTQQEDSAVYLCASSLGPGRSGEKLFFGSGTQLSVL.

The chain has TRBV4-3 and TRBJ2-1; the D is unclear. V was cut by 0 bases and J by 8 bases, with 8 bases left in between. CDR1 is LGHNA, CDR2 YSLEER, per germline. This CDR3 contains 13 residues. This CDR3 reads CASSQEENYEQFF. Here the CDR3 DNA reads TGCGCCAGCAGCCAAGAGGAGAACTATGAGCAGTTCTTC.

V is TRBV5-4 and J is TRBJ1-5; tentative D call: TRBD1 (5 bases). V gave up 3 bases and J gave up 0 bases, with 10 bases separating them. Germline V gene sequence: CDR1 SGHNT, CDR2 YYREEE (reference sequence). The length of the CDR3 is 15 residues. Here the CDR3 DNA reads TGTGCCAGCAGCTGGGGACCCAATAGCAATCAGCCCCAGCATTTT. Amino acids: CASSWGPNSNQPQHF. Variable domain in full (rest from reference TRBV5-4 and TRBJ1-5): ETGVTQSPTHLIKTRGQQVTLRCSSQSGHNTVSWYQQALGQGPQFIFQYYREEENGRGNFPPRFSGLQFPNYSSELNVNALELDDSALYLCASSWGPNSNQPQHFGDGTRLSIL.

The chain recombines TRBV6-5 with TRBJ1-2, with D uncertain. With 0 bases removed from V and 5 bases from J, the gap between germline ends came to 7 bases. Germline assignment: CDR1 MNHEY and CDR2 SVGAGI. The CDR3 contains 13 residues. The CDR3 region is CASSYSAGYGYTF. For the CDR3, the DNA is TGTGCCAGCAGTTACTCGGCTGGGTATGGCTACACCTTC.

The rearrangement uses TRBV30 and TRBJ2-2, with TRBD1 identical over 7 bases. Germline V CDR1 and CDR2: GTSNPN, SVGIG (reference sequence). CDR3 size: 14 residues. Trimming at V came to 4 bases and at J to 9 bases, leaving 11 bases not matched to a gene. The CDR3 coding sequence is TGTGCCTGGAACCCAGGAACAGGGGCCAGGGAGCTGTTTTTT. It translates to CAWNPGTGARELFF.

The count of this clone is one. The chain employs TRBV10-3 and TRBJ2-2, with 8 nucleotides matching TRBD2. Germline V gives CDR1 ENHRY, CDR2 SYGVKD. V trimming: 4 bases; J trimming: 5 bases; junction bases outside the gene matches: 6. The CDR3 runs to 15 residues. The CDR3: CAISAFGRGTGELFF. The CDR3 DNA reads as TGTGCCATCAGTGCGTTCGGGAGGGGGACCGGGGAGCTGTTTTTT.

This rearrangement joins TRBV28 to TRBJ2-7; 11 bases match TRBD2. CDR3 length equals 14 residues. The trim removed 6 bases at V and 0 bases at J, leaving 1 base unmatched. From germline, CDR1 is MDHEN and CDR2 SYDVKM. The CDR3 loop is CASRTSGNSYEQYF. The CDR3 DNA is TGTGCCAGCAGGACTAGCGGGAACTCCTACGAGCAGTACTTC.

The chain employs TRBV6-6 and TRBJ1-5; a weak D match, TRBD1 (5 bases). V shed 6 bases and J shed 7 bases, with 16 bases lying between them. The CDR3 has 14 residues. The germline CDR1 and CDR2 sequences are MNHNY and SVGAGI (reference sequence). The CDR3 sequence: CASRPTGFRQPQHF. The CDR3 coding sequence is TGTGCCAGCAGACCTACAGGATTTAGGCAGCCCCAGCATTTT.

This chain links TRBV30 with TRBJ2-1, with TRBD2 matching over 10 bases. The CDR3 has 15 residues. Germline CDR1 GTSNPN, CDR2 SVGIG (reference sequence). After removal of 3 bases from V and 7 bases from J, the junction contained 9 bases not matched to a gene. The DNA for the CDR3 is TGTGCCTGGAGCCCCGGGACTAGCGCGAAAAATGAGCAGTTCTTC. Residues: CAWSPGTSAKNEQFF.

This rearrangement joins TRBV7-9 to TRBJ1-1; D is unclear. CDR1 is SEHNR and CDR2 is FQNEAQ in the germline V gene (reference sequence). V shed 7 bases and J shed 1 base, with 7 bases lying between them. The CDR3 runs 12 residues. CDR3 in amino acids: CASNPRNTEAFF. CDR3 sequence (DNA): TGTGCCAGCAACCCTAGGAACACTGAAGCTTTCTTT.

This chain joins TRBV7-9 and TRBJ2-7, with 8 positions matching TRBD2. The CDR3 runs 13 residues. Germline V gene lookup returns CDR1 SEHNR and CDR2 FQNEAQ (reference sequence). J lost 6 bases, V lost 3 bases, and 4 bases had no gene match. CDR3 coding DNA: TGTGCCAGCAGCTTTTCGGGGGGGCCCGAGCAGTACTTC. This encodes CASSFSGGPEQYF.

The chain joins TRBV5-1 to TRBJ2-7; 11 bases are a match to TRBD1. CDR1 and CDR2 from the germline V gene are SGHRS and YFSETQ. Trimming cost V 2 bases and J 0 bases; bases outside gene matches: 1. The CDR3 consists of 15 residues. CDR3 amino acids: CASSLGTGGSYEQYF. In nucleotides, the CDR3 is TGCGCCAGCAGCTTAGGGACAGGGGGCTCCTACGAGCAGTACTTC.